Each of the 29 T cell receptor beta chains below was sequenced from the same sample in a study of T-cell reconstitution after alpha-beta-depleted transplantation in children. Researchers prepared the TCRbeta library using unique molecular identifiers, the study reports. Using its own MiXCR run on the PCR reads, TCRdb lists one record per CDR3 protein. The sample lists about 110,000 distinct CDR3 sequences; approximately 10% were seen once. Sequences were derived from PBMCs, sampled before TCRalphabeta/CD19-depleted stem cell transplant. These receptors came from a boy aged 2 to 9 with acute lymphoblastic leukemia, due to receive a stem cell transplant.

The CDR3 coding sequence is TGTGCCAGCAGTTTCGAGGGGACAGAGAACACCGGGGAGCTGTTTTTT. Translated, it gives CASSFEGTENTGELFF. J is TRBJ2-2 and V is TRBV28; 7 positions match TRBD1. The CDR3 has 16 residues. J gave up 1 base and V 3 bases, and 5 bases lay outside the gene matches. Per the germline V gene, CDR1 is MDHEN and CDR2 is SYDVKM. The variable domain in full, with the rest retrieved from reference TRBV28 and TRBJ2-2, is DVKVTQSSRYLVKRTGEKVFLECVQDMDHENMFWYRQDPGLGLRLIYFSYDVKMKEKGDIPEGYSVSREKKERFSLILESASTNQTSMYLCASSFEGTENTGELFFGEGSRLTVL.

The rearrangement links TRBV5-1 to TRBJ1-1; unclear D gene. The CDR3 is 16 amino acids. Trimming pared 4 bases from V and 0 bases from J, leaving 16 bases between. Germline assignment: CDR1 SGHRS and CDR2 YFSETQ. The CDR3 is CASSLFSPQLNTEAFF. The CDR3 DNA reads TGCGCCAGCAGCCTCTTCTCCCCCCAACTGAACACTGAAGCTTTCTTT.

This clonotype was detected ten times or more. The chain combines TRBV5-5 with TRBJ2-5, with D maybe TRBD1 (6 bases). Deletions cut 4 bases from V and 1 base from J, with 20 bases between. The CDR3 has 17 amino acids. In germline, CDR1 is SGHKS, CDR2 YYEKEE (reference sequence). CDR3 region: CASSAGVGLISQETQYF. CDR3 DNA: TGTGCCAGCAGCGCAGGGGTGGGTCTGATATCCCAAGAGACCCAGTACTTC. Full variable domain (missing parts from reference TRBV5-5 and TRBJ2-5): DAGVTQSPTHLIKTRGQQVTLRCSPISGHKSVSWYQQVLGQGPQFIFQYYEKEERGRGNFPDRFSARQFPNYSSELNVNALLLGDSALYLCASSAGVGLISQETQYFGPGTRLLVL.

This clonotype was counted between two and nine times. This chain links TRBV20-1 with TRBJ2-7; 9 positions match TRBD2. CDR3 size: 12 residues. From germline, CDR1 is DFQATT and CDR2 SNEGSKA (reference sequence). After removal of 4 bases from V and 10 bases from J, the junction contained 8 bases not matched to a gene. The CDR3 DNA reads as TGCAGTGCTAAACAGCGGGAGGTATCTCAGTACTTC. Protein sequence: CSAKQREVSQYF.

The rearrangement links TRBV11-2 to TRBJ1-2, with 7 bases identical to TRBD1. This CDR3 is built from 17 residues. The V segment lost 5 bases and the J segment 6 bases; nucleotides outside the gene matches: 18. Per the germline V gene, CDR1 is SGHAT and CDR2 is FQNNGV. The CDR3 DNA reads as TGTGCCAGCAGCGGGCCCCCGGGACAGAGTCTAACTAATGGCTACACCTTC. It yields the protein CASSGPPGQSLTNGYTF.

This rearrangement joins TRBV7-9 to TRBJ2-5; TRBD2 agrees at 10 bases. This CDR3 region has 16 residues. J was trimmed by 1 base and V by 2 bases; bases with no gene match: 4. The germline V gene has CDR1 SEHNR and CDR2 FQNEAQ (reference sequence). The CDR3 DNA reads TGTGCCAGCAGCTTATGGGCTAGCGGGAGCCAAGAGACCCAGTACTTC. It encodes CASSLWASGSQETQYF. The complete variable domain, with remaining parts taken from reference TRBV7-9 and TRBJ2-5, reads DTGVSQNPRHKITKRGQNVTFRCDPISEHNRLYWYRQTLGQGPEFLTYFQNEAQLEKSRLLSDRFSAERPKGSFSTLEIQRTEQGDSAMYLCASSLWASGSQETQYFGPGTRLLVL.

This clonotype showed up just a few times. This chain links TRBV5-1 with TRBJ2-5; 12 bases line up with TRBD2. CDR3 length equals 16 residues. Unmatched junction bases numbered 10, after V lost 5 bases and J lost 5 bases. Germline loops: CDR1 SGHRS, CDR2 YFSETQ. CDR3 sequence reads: CASSGLAGGPRETQYF. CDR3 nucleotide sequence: TGCGCCAGCAGTGGTCTAGCGGGAGGGCCTCGGGAGACCCAGTACTTC.

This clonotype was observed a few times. CDR3 DNA sequence: TGTGCCAGCAGTAACGGACTAGGTGAGCAGTTCTTC. It encodes CASSNGLGEQFF. The chain links TRBV2 to TRBJ2-1; 7 nucleotides match TRBD2. CDR1 is SNHLY, CDR2 FYNNEI, per germline. The CDR3 extends over 12 amino acids. The junction had 4 bases not matched to a gene; V was cut back by 5 bases and J by 9 bases.

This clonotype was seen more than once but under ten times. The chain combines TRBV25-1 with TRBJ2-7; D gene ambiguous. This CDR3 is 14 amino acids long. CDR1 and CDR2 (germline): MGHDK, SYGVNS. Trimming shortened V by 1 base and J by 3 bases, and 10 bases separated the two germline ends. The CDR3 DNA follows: TGTGCCAGCAGTGAATCTGGGGTGCTCTACGAGCAGTACTTC. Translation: CASSESGVLYEQYF.

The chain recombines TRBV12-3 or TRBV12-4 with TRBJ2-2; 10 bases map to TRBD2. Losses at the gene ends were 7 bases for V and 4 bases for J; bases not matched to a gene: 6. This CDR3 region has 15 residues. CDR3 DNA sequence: TGTGCCAGCAAACCCGGGACTAGCGTCACCGGGGAGCTGTTTTTT. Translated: CASKPGTSVTGELFF.

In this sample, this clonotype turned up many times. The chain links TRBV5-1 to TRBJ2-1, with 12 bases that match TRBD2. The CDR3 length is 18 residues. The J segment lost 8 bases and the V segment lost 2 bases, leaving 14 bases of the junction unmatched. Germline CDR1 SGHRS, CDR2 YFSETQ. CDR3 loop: CASSFAGLAGSQLDEQFF. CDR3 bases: TGCGCCAGCAGCTTCGCGGGACTAGCGGGTTCCCAGTTGGATGAGCAGTTCTTC.

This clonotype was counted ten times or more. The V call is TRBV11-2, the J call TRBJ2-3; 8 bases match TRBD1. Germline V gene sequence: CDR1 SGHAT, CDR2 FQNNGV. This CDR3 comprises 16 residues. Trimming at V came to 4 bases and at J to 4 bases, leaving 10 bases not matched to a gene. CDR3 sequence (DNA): TGTGCCAGCAGCTATCTGGACAGGGCTTTTGCAGATACGCAGTATTTT. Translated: CASSYLDRAFADTQYF.

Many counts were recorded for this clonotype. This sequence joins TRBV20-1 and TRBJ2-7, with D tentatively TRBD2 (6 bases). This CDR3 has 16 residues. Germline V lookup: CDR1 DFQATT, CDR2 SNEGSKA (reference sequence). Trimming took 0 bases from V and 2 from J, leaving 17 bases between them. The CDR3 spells CSAREVGGKLPYEQYF. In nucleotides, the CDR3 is TGCAGTGCTAGAGAGGTGGGCGGGAAATTACCCTACGAGCAGTACTTC.

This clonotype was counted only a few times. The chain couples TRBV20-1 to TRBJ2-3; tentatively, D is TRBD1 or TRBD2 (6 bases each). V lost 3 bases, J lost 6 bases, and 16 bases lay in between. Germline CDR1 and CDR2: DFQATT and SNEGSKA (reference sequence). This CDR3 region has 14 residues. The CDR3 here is CSASVADQGDTQYF. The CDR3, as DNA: TGCAGTGCTAGTGTAGCGGATCAGGGGGATACGCAGTATTTT.

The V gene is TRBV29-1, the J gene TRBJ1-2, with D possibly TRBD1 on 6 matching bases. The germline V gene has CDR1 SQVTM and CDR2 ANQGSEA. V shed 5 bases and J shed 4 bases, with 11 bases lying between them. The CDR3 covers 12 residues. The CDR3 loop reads CSVYRDGYGYTF. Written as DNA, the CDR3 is TGCAGCGTTTACAGGGATGGCTATGGCTACACCTTC.

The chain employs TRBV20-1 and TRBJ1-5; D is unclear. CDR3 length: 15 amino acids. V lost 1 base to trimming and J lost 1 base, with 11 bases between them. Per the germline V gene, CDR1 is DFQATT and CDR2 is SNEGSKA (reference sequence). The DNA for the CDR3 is TGCAGTGCTAGAGTTGTTGGGCTGAGCAATCAGCCCCAGCATTTT. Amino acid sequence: CSARVVGLSNQPQHF.

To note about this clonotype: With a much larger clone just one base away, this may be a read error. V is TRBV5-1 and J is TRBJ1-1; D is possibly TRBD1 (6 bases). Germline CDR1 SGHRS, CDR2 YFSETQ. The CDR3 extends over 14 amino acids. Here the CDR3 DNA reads TGCGCCAGCAGCTATGGTGGAGGGGACACTGAATCTTTCTTT. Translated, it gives CASSYGGGDTESFF.

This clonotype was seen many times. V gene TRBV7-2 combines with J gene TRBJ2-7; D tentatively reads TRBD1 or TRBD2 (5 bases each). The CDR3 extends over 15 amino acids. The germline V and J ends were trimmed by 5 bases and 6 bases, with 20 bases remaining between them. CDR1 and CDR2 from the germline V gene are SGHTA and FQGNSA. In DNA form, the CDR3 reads TGTGCCAGCAGCCCGCCTCTCGGCACGAGGGGCGAGCAGTACTTC. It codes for CASSPPLGTRGEQYF.

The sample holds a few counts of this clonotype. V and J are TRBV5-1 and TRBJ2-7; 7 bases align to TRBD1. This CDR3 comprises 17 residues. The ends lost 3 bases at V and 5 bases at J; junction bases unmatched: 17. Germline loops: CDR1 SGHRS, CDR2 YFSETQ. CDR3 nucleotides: TGCGCCAGCAGCTCACGCGAACGTACCGGGACAGAGAACGAGCAGTACTTC. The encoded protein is CASSSRERTGTENEQYF.

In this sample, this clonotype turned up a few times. CDR3 residues: CSARVYEQYF. DNA of the CDR3: TGCAGTGCTCGCGTCTACGAGCAGTACTTC. The chain joins TRBV20-1 to TRBJ2-7; D not resolved. CDR1 is DFQATT and CDR2 is SNEGSKA in the germline V gene (reference sequence). Trimming removed 5 bases at V and 3 bases at J, with 5 bases between. The CDR3 has 10 residues.

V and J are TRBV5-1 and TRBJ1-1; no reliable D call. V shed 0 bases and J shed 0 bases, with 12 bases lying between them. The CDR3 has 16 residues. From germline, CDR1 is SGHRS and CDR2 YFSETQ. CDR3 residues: CASSLARATMNTEAFF. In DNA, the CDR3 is TGCGCCAGCAGCTTGGCCCGGGCCACAATGAACACTGAAGCTTTCTTT. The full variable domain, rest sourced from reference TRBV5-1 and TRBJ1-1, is KAGVTQTPRYLIKTRGQQVTLSCSPISGHRSVSWYQQTPGQGLQFLFEYFSETQRNKGNFPGRFSGRQFSNSRSEMNVSTLELGDSALYLCASSLARATMNTEAFFGQGTRLTVV.

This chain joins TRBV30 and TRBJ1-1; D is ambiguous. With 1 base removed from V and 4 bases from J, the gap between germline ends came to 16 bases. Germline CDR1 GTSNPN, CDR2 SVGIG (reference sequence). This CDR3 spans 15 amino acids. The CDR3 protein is CAWSGPRILSTEAFF. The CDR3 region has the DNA TGTGCCTGGAGTGGGCCCCGAATCCTTAGCACTGAAGCTTTCTTT.

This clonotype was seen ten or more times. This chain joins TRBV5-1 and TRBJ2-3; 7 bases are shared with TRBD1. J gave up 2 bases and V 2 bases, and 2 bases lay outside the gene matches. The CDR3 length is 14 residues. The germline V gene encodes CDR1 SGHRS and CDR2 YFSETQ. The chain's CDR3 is CASSLQGPTDTQYF. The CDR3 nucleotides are TGCGCCAGCAGCTTACAGGGGCCCACAGATACGCAGTATTTT.

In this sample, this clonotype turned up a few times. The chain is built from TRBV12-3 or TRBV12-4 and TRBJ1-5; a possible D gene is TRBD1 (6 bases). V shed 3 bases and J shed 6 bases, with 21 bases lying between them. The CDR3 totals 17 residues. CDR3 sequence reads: CASSFSSETGRGQPQHF. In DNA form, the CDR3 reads TGTGCCAGCAGTTTTTCCTCGGAAACAGGGCGCGGTCAGCCCCAGCATTTT.

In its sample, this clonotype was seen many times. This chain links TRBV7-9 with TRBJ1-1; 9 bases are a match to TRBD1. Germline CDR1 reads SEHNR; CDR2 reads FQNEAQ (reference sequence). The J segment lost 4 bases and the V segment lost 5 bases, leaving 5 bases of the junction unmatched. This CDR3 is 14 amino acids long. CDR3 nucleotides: TGTGCCAGCAGCCGAGAACAGGGGGCCACTGAAGCTTTCTTT. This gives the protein CASSREQGATEAFF.

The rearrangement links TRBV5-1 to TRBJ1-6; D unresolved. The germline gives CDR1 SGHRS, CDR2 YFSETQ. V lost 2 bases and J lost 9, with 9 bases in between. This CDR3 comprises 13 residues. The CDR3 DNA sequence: TGCGCCAGCAGCTTTGACGGTAGTTCACCCCTCCACTTT. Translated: CASSFDGSSPLHF.

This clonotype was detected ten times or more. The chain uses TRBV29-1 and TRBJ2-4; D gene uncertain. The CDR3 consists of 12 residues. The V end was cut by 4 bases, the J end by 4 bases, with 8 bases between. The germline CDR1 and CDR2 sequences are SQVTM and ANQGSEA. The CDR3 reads CSVVVGKNIQYF. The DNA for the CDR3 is TGCAGCGTTGTGGTCGGGAAAAACATTCAGTACTTC.

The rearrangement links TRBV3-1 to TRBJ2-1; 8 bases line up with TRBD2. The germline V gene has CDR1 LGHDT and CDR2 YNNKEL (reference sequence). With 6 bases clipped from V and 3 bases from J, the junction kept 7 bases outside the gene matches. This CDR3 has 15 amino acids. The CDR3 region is CASSPIGTSYNEQFF. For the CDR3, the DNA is TGTGCCAGCAGTCCTATTGGGACTAGCTACAATGAGCAGTTCTTC.

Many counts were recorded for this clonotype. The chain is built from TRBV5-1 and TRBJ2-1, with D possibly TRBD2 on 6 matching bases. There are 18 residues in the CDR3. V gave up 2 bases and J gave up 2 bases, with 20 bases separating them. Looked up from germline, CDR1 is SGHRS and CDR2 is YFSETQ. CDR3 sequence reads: CASSFIEGTLNTYNEQFF. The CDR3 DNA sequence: TGCGCCAGCAGCTTCATAGAGGGGACTCTCAATACCTACAATGAGCAGTTCTTC.